The 8 T cell receptor beta chains below come from one sample, sequenced in a study of glioma-infiltrating T cells after dendritic cell vaccination. Sequencing was performed with immunoSEQ multiplex PCR; in TCRdb, only in-frame clones are kept and a portion is missing. The sample has some 60,000 clones, roughly 80% seen once; the top ten hold about a sixth. Time point described: after dendritic cell vaccination, including at tumor progression/relapse. The sequenced sample was blood, obtained after dendritic cell vaccination. All receptors come from a human donor with glioblastoma.

V usage is TRBV5-1 and J usage is TRBJ2-3; TRBD2 aligns across 7 bases. V was clipped by 0 bases and J by 5 bases; unmatched bases: 9. This CDR3 comprises 16 residues. In germline, CDR1 is SGHRS, CDR2 YFSETQ. The CDR3 is CASSLAGSRGLDTQYF. The CDR3 DNA follows: TGCGCCAGCAGCTTGGCCGGTTCGCGGGGGTTAGATACGCAGTATTTT.

The rearrangement uses TRBV30 and TRBJ1-4; D uncertain. Germline V gives CDR1 GTSNPN, CDR2 SVGIG (reference sequence). The CDR3 contains 15 residues. V was cut by 2 bases and J by 2 bases, with 12 bases left in between. The CDR3 loop is CAWSRGMRTNEKLFF. The CDR3 region has the DNA TGTGCCTGGAGTAGAGGGATGCGGACTAATGAAAAACTGTTTTTT.

The chain uses TRBV19 and TRBJ2-3; 13 nucleotides match TRBD2. The CDR3 runs to 17 residues. V shed 5 bases, J shed 0 bases, and the junction held 5 bases outside the gene matches. In germline, CDR1 is LNHDA, CDR2 SQIVND (reference sequence). The CDR3 DNA is TGTGCCAGTAGTTCGGGACTAGCGGGGCCTAGCACAGATACGCAGTATTTT. Translating gives CASSSGLAGPSTDTQYF.

This clone has only one observation. The rearrangement uses TRBV18 and TRBJ1-1; D not resolved. CDR1 is KGHSH, CDR2 LQKENI, per germline. The V gene lost 2 bases and the J gene lost 3 bases, with 4 bases spanning the gap. The CDR3 has 12 amino acids. In DNA form, the CDR3 reads TGTGCCAGCTCACCATATCACACTGAAGCTTTCTTT. Residues: CASSPYHTEAFF.

Here the CDR3 reads CSAELRQRAFF. CDR3 sequence (DNA): TGCAGTGCGGAATTAAGGCAGAGGGCTTTCTTT. V gene TRBV20-1 combines with J gene TRBJ1-1; no clear D. Germline values: CDR1 DFQATT, CDR2 SNEGSKA (reference sequence). CDR3 length: 11 residues. Deletions cut 6 bases from V and 11 bases from J, with 16 bases between.

The gene calls are TRBV18 and TRBJ1-4, with 9 positions matching TRBD1. Germline V gene sequence: CDR1 KGHSH, CDR2 LQKENI. V gave up 5 bases and J gave up 0 bases; unmatched junction bases: 7. The CDR3 length is 17 residues. This chain's CDR3 is CASSSGQGHATNEKLFF. CDR3 DNA sequence: TGTGCCAGCTCATCGGGACAGGGACATGCAACTAATGAAAAACTGTTTTTT.

This clone was observed a handful of times. The chain recombines TRBV19 with TRBJ1-1; tentative D call: TRBD1 (5 bases). Looked up from germline, CDR1 is LNHDA and CDR2 is SQIVND (reference sequence). This CDR3 has 14 residues. Trimming shortened V by 5 bases and J by 4 bases, and 14 bases separated the two germline ends. The CDR3 DNA is TGTGCCAGTAGTGCCGCGGGGGGGGTCACTGAAGCTTTCTTT. This gives the protein CASSAAGGVTEAFF.

The chain employs TRBV29-1 and TRBJ2-3, with a possible D match to TRBD2 (5 bases). Trimming took 3 bases from V and 6 from J, leaving 10 bases between them. The CDR3 consists of 12 residues. Germline-derived CDR1 and CDR2 are SQVTM and ANQGSEA. The CDR3 sequence: CSVDRGGDTQYF. Written as DNA, the CDR3 is TGCAGCGTTGATCGTGGCGGGGATACGCAGTATTTT.